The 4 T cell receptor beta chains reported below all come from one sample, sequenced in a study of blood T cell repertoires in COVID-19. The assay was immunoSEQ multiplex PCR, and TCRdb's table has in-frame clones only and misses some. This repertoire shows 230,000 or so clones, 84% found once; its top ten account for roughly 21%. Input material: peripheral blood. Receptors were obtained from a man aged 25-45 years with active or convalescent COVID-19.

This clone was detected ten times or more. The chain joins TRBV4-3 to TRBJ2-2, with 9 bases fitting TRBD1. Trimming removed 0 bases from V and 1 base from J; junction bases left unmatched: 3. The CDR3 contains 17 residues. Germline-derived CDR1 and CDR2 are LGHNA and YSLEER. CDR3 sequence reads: CASSQDLGQGNTGELFF. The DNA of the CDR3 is TGCGCCAGCAGCCAAGATTTGGGACAGGGGAACACCGGGGAGCTGTTTTTT.

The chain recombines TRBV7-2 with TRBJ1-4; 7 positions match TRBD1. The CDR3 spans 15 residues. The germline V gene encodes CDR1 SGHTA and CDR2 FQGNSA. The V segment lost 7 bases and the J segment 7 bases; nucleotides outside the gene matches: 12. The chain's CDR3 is CASTVTGVAVEKLFF. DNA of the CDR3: TGTGCCAGCACCGTAACAGGGGTTGCGGTTGAAAAACTGTTTTTT. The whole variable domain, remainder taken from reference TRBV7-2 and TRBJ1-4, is GAGVSQSPSNKVTEKGKDVELRCDPISGHTALYWYRQSLGQGLEFLIYFQGNSAPDKSGLPSDRFSAERTGGSVSTLTIQRTQQEDSAVYLCASTVTGVAVEKLFFGSGTQLSVL.

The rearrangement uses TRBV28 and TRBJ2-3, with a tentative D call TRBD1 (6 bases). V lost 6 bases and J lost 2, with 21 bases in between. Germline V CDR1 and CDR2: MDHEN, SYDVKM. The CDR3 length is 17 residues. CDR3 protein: CASSRSQGWEYTDTQYF. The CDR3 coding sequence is TGTGCCAGCAGCCGATCCCAGGGGTGGGAATACACAGATACGCAGTATTTT.

This CDR3 is CATREDSYSAGYTF. The CDR3 bases are TGTGCCACTCGGGAGGATTCATACTCGGCGGGCTACACCTTC. The chain is built from TRBV6-5 and TRBJ1-2; D not certain. V lost 10 bases, J lost 8 bases, and 23 bases lay in between. Germline V gene data show CDR1 as MNHEY and CDR2 as SVGAGI. There are 14 residues in the CDR3.